The rows below give T cell receptor beta chains drawn from one sample of a study of OX40 agonist ivuxolimab in advanced cancers. The data were produced by immunoSEQ multiplex PCR, yet TCRdb's version contains in-frame clones alone and is incomplete. This table has 65,000 to 80,000 clones, 75% to 90% appearing once. The starting material was CD4+ or CD8+ T cells sorted from blood, obtained in a trial of the OX40 agonist ivuxolimab. Receptors originate from an adult with an advanced solid tumor such as melanoma, head and neck, liver or kidney cancer. The conserved cysteine and the conserved F or W are not part of the CDR3 here. Each record gives: V gene, clone size, J gene, CDR3 protein. Where a row states a size, it is once, few, many or the class of an expanded clone; other rows omit it.

>TRBV5-6|-|TRBJ2-1
ASSFGSYNEQF
>TRBV5-8|-|TRBJ2-2
ASSWGQHNTGELF
>TRBV2|once|TRBJ1-2
ASRDRGGYGYT
>TRBV15|-|TRBJ1-5
ATSRDKGQGQPQH
>TRBV11-2|-|TRBJ2-7
ASSGNTLYEQY
>TRBV5-1|-|TRBJ2-3
ASSLDGETRGY
>TRBV5-5|-|TRBJ2-5
ASSLVTSGQGETQY
>TRBV11-2|-|TRBJ2-7
ASSLLEQY
>TRBV6-5|-|TRBJ2-7
ASSYERGPYEQY
>TRBV27|-|TRBJ1-6
ASSFRNSPLH
>TRBV21-1|once|TRBJ1-6
ANHDWGASPLH
>TRBV29-1|-|TRBJ2-5
SVGGETQY
>TRBV11-2|few|TRBJ2-7
ASSFIGKPYEQY
>TRBV19|-|TRBJ2-7
ASSSSGRYEQY
>TRBV6-5|-|TRBJ1-6
ASRGGIYNSPLH
>TRBV11-3|once|TRBJ2-2
ASSLLTNTGELF
>TRBV19|-|TRBJ2-1
ASSLQGLYNEQF
>TRBV5-5|-|TRBJ1-1
ASSPKQGVMTEAF
>TRBV7-8|-|TRBJ2-7
ASSRTSALRYEQY
>TRBV12-2|-|TRBJ1-1
ASRLGTGANTEAF
>TRBV5-1|-|TRBJ2-3
ASSSPGSTSGRTDTQY
>TRBV9|-|TRBJ2-1
ASSVLPVAGDHEQF
>TRBV10-3|-|TRBJ2-1
AISDLSGLSSYNEQF
>TRBV13|-|TRBJ2-7
ASSLGTPAYEQY
>TRBV18|few|TRBJ1-2
ASSPPAGVGYT
>TRBV12-5|-|TRBJ2-2
ASAPWGGLTGELF
>TRBV18|-|TRBJ2-7
ASSPPRSTYEQY
>TRBV7-6|-|TRBJ1-3
ASSLDRVGNTIY
>TRBV5-5|few|TRBJ1-3
ASSLFLSGNTIY
>TRBV6-4|-|TRBJ1-2
ASSPRDRRGYGYT
>TRBV5-1|once|TRBJ2-3
ASSLALAGPSTDTQY
>TRBV7-2|-|TRBJ2-5
ASSPRGAGGQETQY
>TRBV6-5|-|TRBJ1-2
ASRNLFGGLYGYT
>TRBV11-1|-|TRBJ2-7
ASSFTGTDYEQY
>TRBV10-1|-|TRBJ2-7
ASSEGSSGRGEQY
>TRBV19|once|TRBJ2-5
ASGGQGAGETQY
>TRBV6-1|-|TRBJ1-5
ASSEATVNQPQH
>TRBV14|few|TRBJ2-7
ASSLKGTGRNEQY
>TRBV7-2|-|TRBJ2-1
ASTQGTGGSSYNEQF
>TRBV27|-|TRBJ1-1
ASSWRTGLNTEAF
>TRBV9|-|TRBJ2-1
ASSPTSGRFGHEQF
>TRBV18|-|TRBJ2-7
ASSPPVAGPAYEQY
>TRBV5-1|-|TRBJ2-2
ASSLERPGSSGELF
>TRBV19|-|TRBJ1-4
ASSIGEGSSEKLF
>TRBV30|-|TRBJ2-7
AWSRGYEQY
>TRBV11-2|-|TRBJ2-5
ASSLGLVQETQY
>TRBV19|-|TRBJ2-5
ASSIRQDFQETQY
>TRBV5-1|-|TRBJ1-1
ASSQGGGNTEAF
>TRBV10-3|-|TRBJ1-5
AISEDGVSNQPQH
>TRBV11-3|-|TRBJ2-5
ASSLDLRDRGRKTQY
>TRBV27|-|TRBJ2-3
ASSSSATSGSVTDTQY
>TRBV19|-|TRBJ1-1
ASSTGQGVGTEAF
>TRBV5-1|-|TRBJ1-1
ASSRPPGNTEAF
>TRBV15|-|TRBJ1-3
ATSRDKGLNGNTIY
>TRBV6-1|few|TRBJ2-2
ASSPGQSNTGELF
>TRBV2|-|TRBJ1-1
ASSRDRGMNTEAF
>TRBV19|-|TRBJ1-3
ASSIGRGGNTIY
>TRBV6-4|-|TRBJ2-7
ASSVTSGSGEQY
>TRBV30|once|TRBJ1-2
ASRTGSRGYGYT